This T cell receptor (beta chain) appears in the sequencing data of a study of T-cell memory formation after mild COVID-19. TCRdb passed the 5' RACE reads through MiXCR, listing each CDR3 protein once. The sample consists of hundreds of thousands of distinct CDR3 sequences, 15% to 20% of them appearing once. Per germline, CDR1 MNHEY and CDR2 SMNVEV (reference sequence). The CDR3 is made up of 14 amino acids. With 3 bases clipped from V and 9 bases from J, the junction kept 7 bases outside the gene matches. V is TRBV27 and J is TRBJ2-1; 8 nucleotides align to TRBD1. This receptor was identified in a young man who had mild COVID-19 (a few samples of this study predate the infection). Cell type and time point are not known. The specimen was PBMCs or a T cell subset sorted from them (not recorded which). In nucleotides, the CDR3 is TGTGCCAGCAGTTTGACAGGGGATAGGAGTGAGCAGTTCTTC. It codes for CASSLTGDRSEQFF.